Listed here are 17 T cell receptor beta chains from one sample, sequenced in a study of beta chain features in type 1 diabetes (dated by TCRdb to the late 2010s). Study-level results and caveats: In all four CD4+ subsets, TCRB CDR3 length was moderately but significantly shorter in type 1 diabetes patients.

These receptors' targets are unknown. Library prep was done by the immunoSEQ multiplex PCR assay. The High Capacity cDNA Reverse Transcription Kit was used to reverse transcribe all of the isolated RNA, meaning that expressed TCRB transcripts were what got sequenced. The immuneACCESS repertoire file appears here via TCRdb, limited to in-frame rearrangements. These files lack a portion of the clones; in checked studies, under half of the deficit traces to unresolved V genes, and the cause of the others is not known. The table for this sample lists 550,000 to 850,000 clones; around 15% of them were counted only once. Jointly, the top ten make up 0.022% of the sample. Source material: naive CD4+ T cells from blood. The sample's cell subset or site, from its label and the paper: true naive CD4+ T cells. The source is a man younger than 30 with type 1 diabetes.

The chain combines TRBV6-6 with TRBJ2-1; D not resolved. Germline loops: CDR1 MNHNY, CDR2 SVGAGI (reference sequence). This CDR3 has 12 residues. The V and J ends lost 5 bases and 5 bases respectively, with 7 bases between them. CDR3 sequence reads: CASSGSNNEQFF. The CDR3, as DNA: TGTGCCAGCAGTGGGTCCAACAATGAGCAGTTCTTC.

This clone showed up just a few times. The chain has TRBV9 and TRBJ2-7; 12 nucleotides line up with TRBD1. With 3 bases clipped from V and 0 bases from J, the junction kept 7 bases outside the gene matches. This CDR3 is 17 amino acids long. Germline V CDR1 and CDR2: SGDLS, YYNGEE. The CDR3: CASSGKPGQGASYEQYF. CDR3 sequence (DNA): TGTGCCAGCAGCGGAAAGCCGGGACAGGGGGCCTCCTACGAGCAGTACTTC.

J is TRBJ1-2 and V is TRBV13; 8 positions match TRBD1. The CDR3 loop spans 20 amino acids. The junction had 19 bases not matched to a gene; V was cut back by 1 base and J by 3 bases. Per germline, CDR1 PRHDT and CDR2 FYEKMQ (reference sequence). The chain's CDR3 is CASSLVRVADRERMDYGYTF. The CDR3 DNA sequence: TGTGCCAGCAGCTTAGTCCGAGTTGCGGACAGGGAACGGATGGACTATGGCTACACCTTC. The entire variable domain, with the rest obtained from reference TRBV13 and TRBJ1-2, is as follows: AAGVIQSPRHLIKEKRETATLKCYPIPRHDTVYWYQQGPGQDPQFLISFYEKMQSDKGSIPDRFSAQQFSDYHSELNMSSLELGDSALYFCASSLVRVADRERMDYGYTFGSGTRLTVV.

The chain uses TRBV4-1 and TRBJ1-1; 7 bases are a match to TRBD1. J gave up 0 bases and V 2 bases, and 3 bases lay outside the gene matches. CDR1 is MGHRA, CDR2 YSYEKL, per germline. This CDR3 comprises 15 residues. The CDR3 DNA reads TGCGCCAGCAGCCAACCACAGGGGATGAACACTGAAGCTTTCTTT. This encodes CASSQPQGMNTEAFF.

The chain employs TRBV28 and TRBJ2-7; a weak D match, TRBD1 (5 bases). V gave up 2 bases and J gave up 1 base, with 12 bases separating them. CDR3 size: 15 residues. Germline assignment: CDR1 MDHEN and CDR2 SYDVKM. CDR3 sequence: CASSLDTTGSYEQYF. The DNA for the CDR3 is TGTGCCAGCAGTTTAGACACCACAGGTTCCTACGAGCAGTACTTC.

Note on this clone: An end of the junction does not agree with germline; a read error may underlie this. The chain combines TRBV25-1 with TRBJ2-7; 8 nucleotides agree with TRBD2. The CDR3 is made up of 12 amino acids. In germline, CDR1 is MGHDK, CDR2 SYGVNS. In DNA form, the CDR3 reads TGTGCCAGCAGTCCCCCCGGGGGGGCCCTTCACTTC. Its translation: CASSPPGGALHF.

This clone was recorded a few times. The rearrangement links TRBV7-9 to TRBJ2-1; a weak D match, TRBD2 (5 bases). Germline CDR1 is SEHNR and CDR2 is FQNEAQ (reference sequence). The germline V and J ends were trimmed by 2 bases and 9 bases, with 14 bases remaining between them. CDR3 length equals 14 residues. For the CDR3, the DNA is TGTGCCAGCAGCTTACGGCGGGCCGCGGGTGAGCAGTTCTTC. It yields the protein CASSLRRAAGEQFF.

This clone has more than one count but fewer than ten. V is TRBV7-9 and J is TRBJ1-6; D call uncertain. This CDR3 region has 14 residues. CDR1 is SEHNR and CDR2 is FQNEAQ in the germline V gene (reference sequence). V lost 5 bases to trimming and J lost 6 bases, with 11 bases between them. Written as DNA, the CDR3 is TGTGCCAGCAGCCTGTCCCCGTCTAATTCACCCCTCCACTTT. The encoded protein is CASSLSPSNSPLHF. Drawing the rest from reference TRBV7-9 and TRBJ1-6, the complete variable domain is DTGVSQNPRHKITKRGQNVTFRCDPISEHNRLYWYRQTLGQGPEFLTYFQNEAQLEKSRLLSDRFSAERPKGSFSTLEIQRTEQGDSAMYLCASSLSPSNSPLHFGNGTRLTVT.

The CDR3 region is CASRHEKLFF. CDR3 bases: TGTGCCAGCCGACACGAAAAACTGTTTTTT. This chain links TRBV2 with TRBJ1-4; D gene uncertain. The length of the CDR3 is 10 residues. Germline V lookup: CDR1 SNHLY, CDR2 FYNNEI. The V end lost 8 bases, the J end lost 8 bases, and 6 bases lay between the germline ends. Together with reference TRBV2 and TRBJ1-4, the CDR3 gives the full variable domain: EPEVTQTPSHQVTQMGQEVILRCVPISNHLYFYWYRQILGQKVEFLVSFYNNEISEKSEIFDDQFSVERPDGSNFTLKIRSTKLEDSAMYFCASRHEKLFFGSGTQLSVL.

This clone was found a few times. This chain joins TRBV4-1 and TRBJ1-5; D gene unclear. Per germline, CDR1 MGHRA and CDR2 YSYEKL. V shed 0 bases and J shed 5 bases, with 14 bases lying between them. The CDR3 has 16 amino acids. For the CDR3, the DNA is TGCGCCAGCAGCCAAGATCAGGCTGCCTTATATCAGCCCCAGCATTTT. Residues: CASSQDQAALYQPQHF.

V gene TRBV28 combines with J gene TRBJ2-7; possible D gene TRBD1, 5 bases. CDR3 length: 14 amino acids. Deletions cut 5 bases from V and 5 bases from J, with 16 bases between. The V gene's germline CDR1 is MDHEN and CDR2 SYDVKM. CDR3 coding DNA: TGTGCCAGCAGTAGGTTTGGCAGGGAAGACGAGCAGTACTTC. It is translated as CASSRFGREDEQYF.

The J gene is TRBJ2-1, the V gene TRBV7-9, with 7 bases fitting TRBD1. The V gene's germline CDR1 is SEHNR and CDR2 FQNEAQ (reference sequence). This CDR3 has 11 amino acids. Trimming cost V 5 bases and J 9 bases; bases outside gene matches: 1. This CDR3 reads CASSTGVEQFF. The CDR3 DNA reads TGTGCCAGCAGCACAGGGGTTGAGCAGTTCTTC.

The rearrangement uses TRBV6-6 and TRBJ2-7, with D perhaps TRBD1 or TRBD2 (7 bases each). CDR1 MNHNY and CDR2 SVGAGI come from the germline V gene (reference sequence). V lost 10 bases to trimming and J lost 3 bases, with 13 bases between them. The CDR3 consists of 12 residues. The CDR3 nucleotides are TGTGCCACCGCAGGGGGGGGCTACGAGCAGTACTTC. Translated: CATAGGGYEQYF.

On this clone itself: The same CDR3 is also encoded by other DNA sequences in this sample. The chain combines TRBV27 with TRBJ1-1, with D hard to call. This CDR3 has 15 amino acids. Germline V gene data show CDR1 as MNHEY and CDR2 as SMNVEV (reference sequence). Trimming stripped 2 bases from V and 1 base from J, with 11 bases between. CDR3 in DNA: TGTGCCAGCAGTTTACGAGGGTTAGGGAACACTGAAGCTTTCTTT. Its protein product is CASSLRGLGNTEAFF.

With regard to this clone: Other DNA sequences in the same sample also yield this CDR3. This chain connects TRBV19 to TRBJ1-1; D uncertain. This CDR3 region has 13 residues. V lost 4 bases and J 0 bases, leaving 6 bases between the germline ends. CDR1 and CDR2 (germline): LNHDA, SQIVND (reference sequence). This CDR3 is CASSRGLNTEAFF. The CDR3 DNA reads TGTGCCAGTAGTAGGGGTCTGAACACTGAAGCTTTCTTT. The full variable domain, completed using reference TRBV19 and TRBJ1-1, is DGGITQSPKYLFRKEGQNVTLSCEQNLNHDAMYWYRQDPGQGLRLIYYSQIVNDFQKGDIAEGYSVSREKKESFPLTVTSAQKNPTAFYLCASSRGLNTEAFFGQGTRLTVV.

V gene TRBV30 combines with J gene TRBJ1-1, with D maybe TRBD1 (5 bases). V was clipped by 0 bases and J by 11 bases, with 10 bases between them. CDR1 and CDR2 (germline): GTSNPN, SVGIG (reference sequence). This CDR3 is built from 11 residues. The CDR3 DNA reads as TGTGCCTGGAGTGTGGCGGGGGACGCTTTCTTT. It yields the protein CAWSVAGDAFF.

The chain couples TRBV6-4 to TRBJ1-1, with 8 bases fitting TRBD1. The CDR3 sequence is 18 residues long. Trimming at V came to 0 bases and at J to 5 bases, leaving 14 bases not matched to a gene. The germline V gene has CDR1 MRHNA and CDR2 SNTAGT. The CDR3 region has the DNA TGTGCCAGCAGTGACTCCCCAACGCAGGGGGCTACGAAGACTGAAGCTTTCTTT. This gives the protein CASSDSPTQGATKTEAFF.